A single T cell receptor (beta chain) is shown here with its context. Its antigen is undetermined. This specimen belongs to a study of beta chain features in type 1 diabetes. Expressed TCRB transcripts were sequenced, since all the RNA that had been isolated was reverse transcribed. TCRdb keeps only in-frame clones here, not all; method: immunoSEQ multiplex PCR. The sample shows just over 600,000 clones, 15% to 19% of them seen only once. Germline V gene data show CDR1 as MGHRA and CDR2 as YSYEKL. There are 17 residues in the CDR3. Losses at the gene ends were 4 bases for V and 9 bases for J; bases not matched to a gene: 18. Findings and caveats of the study: PCR could preferentially amplify shorter templates, alike in patients and controls.

This chain connects TRBV4-1 to TRBJ2-1; 7 nucleotides match TRBD2. Sequencing used naive CD4+ T cells from blood. This clonotype originated in a man between 18 and 35 years old in good health. Here the CDR3 DNA reads TGCGCCAGCAGCCCTGGCGGGAGAGCTCGACGCGCAGTTGAGCAGTTCTTC. Its translation: CASSPGGRARRAVEQFF.